The entry below gives a single TCR beta chain sequence along with its context. The V segment lost 3 bases and the J segment 9 bases; nucleotides outside the gene matches: 10. This CDR3 contains 16 residues. Germline CDR1 reads SGHRS; CDR2 reads YFSETQ. These data come from a study of blood T cell repertoires in COVID-19. Study as a whole: Sources were T cells, B-cell-depleted T cells, or PBMCs; the material itself was cDNA or gDNA.

TCRdb's copy holds only in-frame clones and misses some; the assay was immunoSEQ multiplex PCR. The data hold about 210,000 clones, with around four fifths observed a single time. The cohort comprised adults aged about 18 to 100 years residing in 20 to 25 US areas. Recovered Cohort 3 donors showed two negative PCRs, clearance, or symptom resolution. The chain joins TRBV5-1 to TRBJ1-6, with 9 bases identical to TRBD1. Sample: PBMCs or T cells enriched from blood (not recorded which). This sequence was found in a man in his forties who had recovered from COVID-19. CDR3 DNA: TGCGCCAGCAGCTCGGGACAGGGTGAAGTTAGTTCACCCCTCCACTTT. Translating it yields CASSSGQGEVSSPLHF.